What follows are 24 T cell receptor beta chains derived from one specimen sequenced in a study of CD8+ T cells in alopecia areata. Treatment given: oral pan-JAK inhibitor, 5-10 mg twice daily. Following RNA extraction, reverse transcription yielded cDNA that acted as the sequencing template. Repertoires were generated with immunoSEQ multiplex PCR, while TCRdb's copy carries only in-frame clones and drops some. The sample gives 200,000 to 250,000 clones, around two fifths of which show up once; around 0.48% is in the top ten. Sample: CD4+ T cells sorted from blood, taken between weeks 30 and 35, from a patient treated with tofacitinib. These receptors came from a human donor with alopecia areata.

V is TRBV29-1 and J is TRBJ2-3; D unclear. Germline-derived CDR1 and CDR2 are SQVTM and ANQGSEA. V was cut by 6 bases and J by 0 bases, with 7 bases left in between. The CDR3 sequence is 12 residues long. CDR3 sequence reads: CSVETSTDTQYF. The CDR3 DNA is TGCAGCGTGGAGACTAGCACAGATACGCAGTATTTT.

The sample holds a few counts of this clone. J is TRBJ2-6 and V is TRBV7-3, with 7 bases identical to TRBD1. Trimming cost V 5 bases and J 4 bases; bases outside gene matches: 5. CDR1 and CDR2 from the germline V gene are SGHTA and FQGTGA. This CDR3 region has 15 residues. The CDR3 loop is CASSPQGNGANVLTF. The CDR3 nucleotides are TGTGCCAGCAGCCCACAGGGGAACGGGGCCAACGTCCTGACTTTC.

This clone has a handful of counts. The CDR3 protein is CASSGPGPNYGYTF. In DNA form, the CDR3 reads TGCGCCAGCAGCGGTCCCGGACCCAACTATGGCTACACCTTC. The V gene is TRBV5-1, the J gene TRBJ1-2; D gene unclear. V was clipped by 4 bases and J by 2 bases, with 12 bases between them. This CDR3 is built from 14 residues. CDR1 is SGHRS and CDR2 is YFSETQ in the germline V gene.

The sample holds a few counts of this clone. The CDR3 nucleotides are TGTGCCACCAGCAGAGATATAGGGCTCAATCAGCCCCAGCATTTT. It yields the protein CATSRDIGLNQPQHF. The rearrangement uses TRBV15 and TRBJ1-5; unclear D gene. Germline-derived CDR1 and CDR2 are LNHNV and YYDKDF (reference sequence). CDR3 size: 15 residues. Deletions cut 0 bases from V and 3 bases from J, with 9 bases between.

The chain combines TRBV27 with TRBJ2-2; D possibly uses TRBD1 or TRBD2 (6 bases each). The CDR3 runs 17 residues. The V gene's germline CDR1 is MNHEY and CDR2 SMNVEV (reference sequence). V was shortened by 6 bases and J by 5 bases, with 22 bases between the two germline ends. In nucleotides, the CDR3 is TGTGCCAGCAGCCCAGGAGGGGGGCGCGTTTGGACCGGGGAGCTGTTTTTT. Translation gives CASSPGGGRVWTGELFF.

A few counts support this clone. The V call is TRBV5-1, the J call TRBJ1-1, with D possibly being TRBD1 (6 bases). The V gene lost 5 bases and the J gene lost 2 bases, with 10 bases spanning the gap. This CDR3 contains 13 residues. The V gene's germline CDR1 is SGHRS and CDR2 YFSETQ. CDR3 in amino acids: CASRDSLNTEAFF. The CDR3, as DNA: TGCGCCAGCAGGGACAGCCTTAACACTGAAGCTTTCTTT.

V is TRBV7-9 and J is TRBJ1-1, with D uncertain. Deletions cut 5 bases from V and 5 bases from J, with 18 bases between. Looked up from germline, CDR1 is SEHNR and CDR2 is FQNEAQ (reference sequence). The CDR3 loop spans 15 amino acids. The CDR3 bases are TGTGCCAGCAGCCAAGGAGTTTCCTCTTGGACTGAAGCTTTCTTT. Its protein product is CASSQGVSSWTEAFF.

This chain uses TRBV30 with TRBJ2-4; the D gene could be TRBD1 or TRBD2 (6 bases each). CDR3 size: 15 residues. The ends were cut back, 1 base at V and 8 bases at J, with 18 bases in the middle. Germline V gives CDR1 GTSNPN, CDR2 SVGIG (reference sequence). For the CDR3, the DNA is TGTGCCTGGAGTGAGGCGGGACTCCCAGGGGACATTCAGTACTTC. As protein: CAWSEAGLPGDIQYF.

The V and J genes are TRBV7-2 and TRBJ2-7, with 8 positions matching TRBD1. The ends lost 4 bases at V and 3 bases at J; junction bases unmatched: 8. The CDR3 totals 15 residues. The germline gives CDR1 SGHTA, CDR2 FQGNSA. CDR3: CASSSWTGKGYEQYF. The CDR3, as DNA: TGTGCCAGCAGCTCATGGACAGGGAAAGGCTACGAGCAGTACTTC.

The chain is built from TRBV30 and TRBJ1-1, with a possible D match to TRBD1 (6 bases). Trimming took off 8 bases at V and 2 bases at J, with 18 bases between the two ends. This CDR3 spans 14 amino acids. Germline V CDR1 and CDR2: GTSNPN, SVGIG (reference sequence). CDR3 sequence: CALDLIQGNTEAFF. The CDR3 nucleotides are TGTGCCCTAGACCTTATACAGGGCAACACTGAAGCTTTCTTT.

The chain links TRBV6-6 to TRBJ2-7; maybe TRBD2 (6 bases). The CDR3 is 15 residues long. Germline CDR1 is MNHNY and CDR2 is SVGAGI (reference sequence). V dropped 6 bases and J dropped 3 bases, with 18 bases sitting between them. The CDR3 protein is CASRGTQPVRYEQYF. The CDR3 nucleotides are TGTGCCAGCAGGGGGACTCAACCGGTGCGCTACGAGCAGTACTTC.

This clone was detected ten times or more. The rearrangement links TRBV7-2 to TRBJ1-2; D might be TRBD1 (6 bases). CDR3 length: 13 residues. The germline V gene has CDR1 SGHTA and CDR2 FQGNSA. The V gene lost 4 bases and the J gene lost 6 bases, with 12 bases spanning the gap. For the CDR3, the DNA is TGTGCCAGCAGCTCCCTACAGGGAAATGGCTACACCTTC. It yields the protein CASSSLQGNGYTF. The full variable domain, rest sourced from reference TRBV7-2 and TRBJ1-2, is GAGVSQSPSNKVTEKGKDVELRCDPISGHTALYWYRQSLGQGLEFLIYFQGNSAPDKSGLPSDRFSAERTGGSVSTLTIQRTQQEDSAVYLCASSSLQGNGYTFGSGTRLTVV.

The chain recombines TRBV19 with TRBJ2-7; TRBD1 or TRBD2 may be the D gene (6 bases each). The germline V gene has CDR1 LNHDA and CDR2 SQIVND (reference sequence). The length of the CDR3 is 14 residues. Trimming left V 3 bases short and J 3 bases short, with 12 bases between. The CDR3 here is CASSIWGASYEQYF. DNA of the CDR3: TGTGCCAGTAGTATTTGGGGGGCAAGCTACGAGCAGTACTTC.

In this sample, this clone turned up a few times. The chain uses TRBV6-5 and TRBJ2-3; D might be TRBD2 (5 bases). The V and J ends lost 3 bases and 8 bases respectively, with 9 bases between them. The CDR3 spans 12 residues. Germline CDR1 reads MNHEY; CDR2 reads SVGAGI. The CDR3 region has the DNA TGTGCCAGCAGTTATACTAGTGGTACGCAGTATTTT. Translating it yields CASSYTSGTQYF.

This clone was counted only a few times. Distinct nucleotide sequences in the sample also encode this CDR3. The chain couples TRBV2 to TRBJ1-6, with 7 bases identical to TRBD1. Germline CDR1 and CDR2: SNHLY and FYNNEI. The CDR3 is 15 amino acids. Trimming cost V 2 bases and J 9 bases; bases outside gene matches: 7. CDR3 in amino acids: CASSERGQGGSPLHF. In DNA form, the CDR3 reads TGTGCCAGCAGTGAACGAGGGCAGGGGGGTTCACCCCTCCACTTT.

This clone showed up just a few times. This chain links TRBV7-2 with TRBJ2-3; no definite D call. CDR1 SGHTA and CDR2 FQGNSA come from the germline V gene. V lost 3 bases and J lost 2, with 3 bases in between. This CDR3 comprises 12 residues. This CDR3 is CASSFLTDTQYF. The CDR3 DNA sequence: TGTGCCAGCAGCTTTCTCACAGATACGCAGTATTTT.

The chain links TRBV30 to TRBJ2-2; no firm D call. Germline values: CDR1 GTSNPN, CDR2 SVGIG (reference sequence). The CDR3 sequence is 14 residues long. V was trimmed by 0 bases and J by 7 bases, leaving 12 bases between them. CDR3 loop: CAWSVIDRNGELFF. The CDR3 region has the DNA TGTGCCTGGAGTGTTATCGACCGGAACGGGGAGCTGTTTTTT.

The chain joins TRBV5-1 to TRBJ1-2; perhaps TRBD1 as D (5 bases). The CDR3 is 14 amino acids. Trimming stripped 0 bases from V and 5 bases from J, with 11 bases between. Germline assignment: CDR1 SGHRS and CDR2 YFSETQ. CDR3 coding DNA: TGCGCCAGCAGCTTGGAAGGGGCGGGGTATGGCTACACCTTC. This sequence encodes CASSLEGAGYGYTF.

The rearrangement links TRBV7-2 to TRBJ1-5; 8 bases agree with TRBD1. Germline V lookup: CDR1 SGHTA, CDR2 FQGNSA. This CDR3 is 14 amino acids long. Trimming at V came to 5 bases and at J to 6 bases, leaving 6 bases not matched to a gene. CDR3 sequence reads: CASSADRVTQPQHF. CDR3 in DNA: TGTGCCAGCAGCGCGGACAGGGTGACTCAGCCCCAGCATTTT.

In this sample, this clone turned up a few times. The chain joins TRBV18 to TRBJ1-5, with D tentatively TRBD1 (5 bases). This CDR3 is built from 14 residues. Germline-derived CDR1 and CDR2 are KGHSH and LQKENI. Trimming took off 4 bases at V and 11 bases at J, with 18 bases between the two ends. CDR3 sequence reads: CASSLDRGRGAQHF. The CDR3 region has the DNA TGTGCCAGCTCACTGGATAGGGGCCGAGGGGCCCAGCATTTT.

The V and J genes are TRBV6-1 and TRBJ2-7; 7 bases align to TRBD2. Trimming took 10 bases from V and 3 from J; bases not matched to a gene: 9. Germline V CDR1 and CDR2: MNHNS, SASEGT. CDR3 length: 13 amino acids. For the CDR3, the DNA is TGTGCCACCGGGCGGGGGATCAACTACGAGCAGTACTTC. It translates to CATGRGINYEQYF.

This chain links TRBV18 with TRBJ1-1, with unresolved D. Germline values: CDR1 KGHSH, CDR2 LQKENI. V gave up 3 bases and J gave up 3 bases, with 11 bases separating them. The CDR3 spans 14 residues. The chain's CDR3 is CASSPSGWYTEAFF. CDR3 nucleotides: TGTGCCAGCTCACCTTCCGGATGGTACACTGAAGCTTTCTTT.

As concerns this clone: Sequence at one end of the junction differs from germline and may be a read error. The sample contains more than one DNA sequence encoding this CDR3. The chain is built from TRBV7-9 and TRBJ1-2; TRBD1 might be the D (5 bases). In germline, CDR1 is SEHNR, CDR2 FQNEAQ (reference sequence). This CDR3 region has 14 residues. CDR3 sequence reads: CASSLAGPPYGYTF. The CDR3, as DNA: TGTGCCAGCAGTTTAGCAGGGCCCCCCTATGGCTACACCTTC. Full variable domain (outside the CDR3, taken from reference TRBV7-9 and TRBJ1-2): DTGVSQNPRHKITKRGQNVTFRCDPISEHNRLYWYRQTLGQGPEFLTYFQNEAQLEKSRLLSDRFSAERPKGSFSTLEIQRTEQGDSAMYLCASSLAGPPYGYTFGSGTRLTVV.

This clone was picked up a small number of times. This chain's CDR3 is CASSVGTGSQPQHF. Written as DNA, the CDR3 is TGTGCCAGCAGCGTAGGGACAGGGAGTCAGCCCCAGCATTTT. The gene calls are TRBV9 and TRBJ1-5, with 8 bases fitting TRBD1. The CDR3 runs to 14 residues. Germline-derived CDR1 and CDR2 are SGDLS and YYNGEE. J lost 6 bases, V lost 0 bases, and 2 bases had no gene match.